Listed below are T cell receptor beta chains from one sample, sequenced in a study of graft-versus-host responses after intestinal transplantation. The protocol was immunoSEQ multiplex PCR, while the TCRdb copy is restricted to in-frame clones and leaves out a portion. The table shows 2,000 to 2,500 clones, with about 29% occurring only once. Here the sequenced sample was alloreactive CD8+ T cells from a mixed lymphocyte reaction culture, taken before transplantation. These receptor sequences come from a human patient who was an organ donor for intestinal transplantation. Each CDR3 is given with its conserved first and last residue. A D gene is named only where the DNA matches it firmly. Clone sizes are given selectively: once, few, many, or a class where the clone is expanded.

D: NA; size: NA; V: TRBV2; J: TRBJ1-6; DNA: TGTGCCAGCAGTGGACCCCGCGGGCAGGCACGCAATTCACCCCTCCACTTT; CDR3: CASSGPRGQARNSPLHF
D: TRBD1; size: NA; V: TRBV7-2; J: TRBJ1-2; DNA: TGTGCCAGCAGCCTAGACAGGGGTGGGAACAACTATGGCTACACCTTC; CDR3: CASSLDRGGNNYGYTF
D: TRBD1; size: NA; V: TRBV29-1; J: TRBJ2-7; DNA: TGCAGCGTTGTGGGACAGGGAGCCTACGAGCAGTACTTC; CDR3: CSVVGQGAYEQYF
D: TRBD1; size: NA; V: TRBV7-9; J: TRBJ2-7; DNA: TGTGCCAGCAGCTTGGGACAGGGCGTTATTCTCGAGCAGTACTTC; CDR3: CASSLGQGVILEQYF
D: TRBD2; size: NA; V: TRBV5-4; J: TRBJ2-3; DNA: TGTGCCAGCAGCTCGGGACTAGCGGGGGGATCCACAGATACGCAGTATTTT; CDR3: CASSSGLAGGSTDTQYF
D: TRBD2; size: once; V: TRBV27; J: TRBJ2-7; DNA: TGTGCCAGCAGTCTAAGCGGGGGACCTTCCTACGAGCAGTACTTC; CDR3: CASSLSGGPSYEQYF
D: TRBD1; size: few; V: TRBV4-1; J: TRBJ2-7; DNA: TGCGCCAGCAGCCACTCGGGACAGGGGTACGAGCAGTACTTC; CDR3: CASSHSGQGYEQYF
D: TRBD2; size: NA; V: TRBV25-1; J: TRBJ2-7; DNA: TGTGCCTACTGGAGCGGGAACTACGAGCAGTACTTC; CDR3: CAYWSGNYEQYF
D: NA; size: NA; V: TRBV5-1; J: TRBJ1-1; DNA: TGCGCCAGCAGCTTACAGGGTGGAGTTGAAGCTTTCTTT; CDR3: CASSLQGGVEAFF
D: NA; size: NA; V: TRBV16; J: TRBJ1-2; DNA: TGTGCCAGCAGCCTTAATCCCCAGGGTTTGTATGGCTACACCTTC; CDR3: CASSLNPQGLYGYTF
D: NA; size: NA; V: TRBV4-2; J: TRBJ2-2; DNA: TGTGCCAGCAGCCAAGTTCGGGGGAGCACCGGGGAGCTGTTTTTT; CDR3: CASSQVRGSTGELFF
D: NA; size: NA; V: TRBV2; J: TRBJ2-1; DNA: TGTGCCAGCAGTCGGGGGACCTTATACAATGAGCAGTTCTTC; CDR3: CASSRGTLYNEQFF
D: TRBD2; size: NA; V: TRBV5-4; J: TRBJ2-7; DNA: TGTGCCAGCAGCTTCCGACTAGGACTAGCGGGGGATGAGCAGTACTTC; CDR3: CASSFRLGLAGDEQYF
D: NA; size: NA; V: TRBV10-2; J: TRBJ1-2; DNA: TGCGCCAGCAGTGAGTCGTTTAGTATCTATGGCTACACCTTC; CDR3: CASSESFSIYGYTF
D: TRBD1; size: few; V: TRBV4-1; J: TRBJ2-7; DNA: TGCGCCAGCAGCCAAGGAGGGGGACAGGGGGAATTATTTACCTACGAGCAGTACTTC; CDR3: CASSQGGGQGELFTYEQYF
D: NA; size: NA; V: TRBV7-9; J: TRBJ1-1; DNA: TGTGCCAGCAGCTTGGGGGGACGGAACACTGAAGCTTTCTTT; CDR3: CASSLGGRNTEAFF
D: TRBD2; size: few; V: TRBV27; J: TRBJ2-1; DNA: TGTGCCAGCAGTTCCCTTTCGAGCGGGGGGCCCTTCGGGCAGTTCTTC; CDR3: CASSSLSSGGPFGQFF
D: TRBD2; size: NA; V: TRBV7-9; J: TRBJ2-1; DNA: TGTGCCAGCAGCCTCCTAGCGGGGGGGTACAATGAGCAGTTCTTC; CDR3: CASSLLAGGYNEQFF
D: NA; size: NA; V: TRBV2; J: TRBJ1-5; DNA: TGTGCCAGCAGTGGAGGGTATCAGCCCCAGCATTTT; CDR3: CASSGGYQPQHF
D: NA; size: few; V: TRBV30; J: TRBJ2-7; DNA: TGTGCCTTGGACTGGCCGTTGAGAGAGCAGTACTTC; CDR3: CALDWPLREQYF
D: TRBD2; size: NA; V: TRBV9; J: TRBJ2-7; DNA: TGTGCCAGCAGCGTAAGCGGGGGACACTACGAGCAGTACTTC; CDR3: CASSVSGGHYEQYF
D: NA; size: NA; V: TRBV4-1; J: TRBJ1-2; DNA: TGCGCCAGCAGCCAAGGAGGGTTCCTCTATGGCTACACCTTC; CDR3: CASSQGGFLYGYTF
D: NA; size: few; V: TRBV9; J: TRBJ1-1; DNA: TGTGCCAGCAGCGAACTGAGGAGCACTGAAGCTTTCTTT; CDR3: CASSELRSTEAFF
D: NA; size: NA; V: TRBV9; J: TRBJ1-2; DNA: TGTGCCAGCAGCGTAGGGCAGGGAAACTATGGCTACACCTTC; CDR3: CASSVGQGNYGYTF
D: NA; size: few; V: TRBV9; J: TRBJ2-5; DNA: TGTGCCAGTGGGGGCTTACCACAAGAGACCCAGTACTTC; CDR3: CASGGLPQETQYF
D: NA; size: medium-sized; V: TRBV2; J: TRBJ1-2; DNA: TGTGCCAGTATGACAGCTAACTATGGCTACACCTTC; CDR3: CASMTANYGYTF
D: NA; size: NA; V: TRBV4-1; J: TRBJ1-1; DNA: TGCGCCAGCAGCCAAGTTACAGCGAACACTGAAGCTTTCTTT; CDR3: CASSQVTANTEAFF
D: NA; size: medium-sized; V: TRBV21-1; J: TRBJ2-7; DNA: TGTGCCAGCAGCAAATCAAGAGGGGCAGCGGGGTACTACGAGCAGTACTTC; CDR3: CASSKSRGAAGYYEQYF
D: TRBD1; size: NA; V: TRBV28; J: TRBJ2-7; DNA: TGTGCCAGCAGTTTTGTCCCCCAGGGGGACCAGTACTTC; CDR3: CASSFVPQGDQYF
D: NA; size: NA; V: TRBV13; J: TRBJ2-7; DNA: TGTGCCAGCAGCTTAAATGAAGGAGCGGGTCGGTACGAGCAGTACTTC; CDR3: CASSLNEGAGRYEQYF
D: TRBD2; size: NA; V: TRBV5-8; J: TRBJ2-5; DNA: TGTGCCAGCAGTGGACTAGCGGGGGCGCGCGGGGAGACCCAGTACTTC; CDR3: CASSGLAGARGETQYF
D: TRBD1; size: few; V: TRBV6-5; J: TRBJ1-5; DNA: TGTGCCAGCAGTACAACAGGGGGCGATCAGCCCCAGCATTTT; CDR3: CASSTTGGDQPQHF
D: NA; size: NA; V: TRBV27; J: TRBJ1-1; DNA: TGTGCCAGCAGCCCGTTAAAGGGGTTCACTGAAGCTTTCTTT; CDR3: CASSPLKGFTEAFF
D: TRBD1; size: few; V: TRBV27; J: TRBJ1-6; DNA: TGTGCCAGCAGTTCCCGGGACAGGGGGTATTCACCCCTCCACTTT; CDR3: CASSSRDRGYSPLHF
D: TRBD1; size: NA; V: TRBV7-9; J: TRBJ2-7; DNA: TGTGCCAGCAGCTTCCTCCCGGGGAGGGACAGGGCGTACGAGCAGTACTTC; CDR3: CASSFLPGRDRAYEQYF
D: NA; size: NA; V: TRBV27; J: TRBJ1-1; DNA: TGTGCCAGCAGTTTAGGCGGGATTTACACTGAAGCTTTCTTT; CDR3: CASSLGGIYTEAFF
D: NA; size: NA; V: TRBV9; J: TRBJ2-7; DNA: TGTGCCAGCAGCGTAGGTAGCGAACCCTACGGGCAGTACTTC; CDR3: CASSVGSEPYGQYF
D: NA; size: large; V: TRBV30; J: TRBJ1-1; DNA: TGTGCCTGGAGTGTGGGGCCCCACACTGAAGCTTTCTTT; CDR3: CAWSVGPHTEAFF
D: NA; size: NA; V: TRBV7-2; J: TRBJ2-5; DNA: TGTGCCAGCAGCTCGCCGAGCCAAGAGACCCAGTACTTC; CDR3: CASSSPSQETQYF
D: NA; size: NA; V: TRBV27; J: TRBJ2-1; DNA: TGTGCCAGCAGTTTCTTACCCCCGGGCTACAATGAGCAGTTCTTC; CDR3: CASSFLPPGYNEQFF
D: TRBD1; size: once; V: TRBV27; J: TRBJ1-2; DNA: TGTGCCAGCAGTCGAACAGGGGTCTATGGCTACACCTTC; CDR3: CASSRTGVYGYTF
D: NA; size: NA; V: TRBV19; J: TRBJ1-1; DNA: TGTGCCAGTAGGACAGGTCTCACTGAAGCTTTCTTT; CDR3: CASRTGLTEAFF
D: TRBD1; size: large; V: TRBV7-3; J: TRBJ1-5; DNA: TGTGCCAGCAGCTCCCCTGGACAGGTCCGGCATCAGCCCCAGCATTTT; CDR3: CASSSPGQVRHQPQHF
D: NA; size: few; V: TRBV5-1; J: TRBJ2-1; DNA: TGCGCCAGCAGCCACTTGGGAGGTTTGGAGGAGCAGTTCTTC; CDR3: CASSHLGGLEEQFF
D: TRBD1; size: NA; V: TRBV5-5; J: TRBJ1-5; DNA: TGTGCCAGCAGCTGGAAGTTGGTACGACAGGGGAGCTATCAGCCCCAGCATTTT; CDR3: CASSWKLVRQGSYQPQHF
D: NA; size: NA; V: TRBV23-1; J: TRBJ2-2; DNA: TGCGCCAGCTTTGACACCCGGAACACCGGGGAGCTGTTTTTT; CDR3: CASFDTRNTGELFF
D: NA; size: few; V: TRBV27; J: TRBJ2-6; DNA: TGTGCCAGCAGTCCTATTTCACCTTCTGGGGCCAACGTCCTGACTTTC; CDR3: CASSPISPSGANVLTF
D: NA; size: few; V: TRBV4-1; J: TRBJ2-1; DNA: TGCGCCAGCAGAGTACGACACCTACACAATGAGCAGTTCTTC; CDR3: CASRVRHLHNEQFF
D: NA; size: few; V: TRBV7-9; J: TRBJ2-7; DNA: TGTGCCAGCAGCCGGGACACCTACGAGCAGTACTTC; CDR3: CASSRDTYEQYF